This TCR beta chain appears in the sequencing data of a study of T cell responses to AZD1222 COVID-19 vaccine. This clone has just one count. What it binds is not known. CDR1 is SEHNR, CDR2 FQNEAQ, per germline (reference sequence). After removal of 1 base from V and 6 bases from J, the junction contained 9 bases not matched to a gene. CDR3 length equals 15 residues. Only in-frame clones appear in the TCRdb table, and some are missing; sequencing was by immunoSEQ multiplex PCR. The sample has roughly 130,000 clones, about 90% seen once. Study results and limitations: Compared with day 0, the breadth and depth of the Spike-specific TCR repertoire rose significantly after two doses of AZD1222. Sampling captured repertoires only after the peak T cell response.

The receptor was derived from an adult in good health. The chain recombines TRBV7-9 with TRBJ2-7, with TRBD2 matching 7 bases. Sequencing was performed on peripheral blood, taken on day 0 of MenACWY control vaccination. CDR3 region: CASSLGSAGAGEQYF. CDR3 bases: TGTGCCAGCAGCTTAGGGTCCGCGGGAGCAGGCGAGCAGTACTTC.